This entry lists 12 T cell receptor beta chains sequenced from one sample in a study of T cells in Graves' hyperthyroidism and ophthalmopathy. TCR beta CDR3 region amplification was performed from RNA transcripts. An initial round of RT-PCR targeting the TCR CDR3 relied on the HTBI primer set. TCRdb reprocessed the multiplex PCR reads with MiXCR, giving one entry per CDR3 protein. The sample has approximately 480,000 distinct CDR3 sequences; under 25% are singletons. Source material: blood. Receptors originate from a man aged 18 to 30 with Graves' hyperthyroidism.

This clonotype was recorded at least ten times. V and J are TRBV30 and TRBJ1-2; 9 nucleotides line up with TRBD1. Looked up from germline, CDR1 is GTSNPN and CDR2 is SVGIG (reference sequence). The CDR3 consists of 13 residues. V was clipped by 3 bases and J by 4 bases; unmatched bases: 3. The CDR3 spells CAWRDRGGYGYTF. The CDR3 DNA reads as TGTGCCTGGAGGGACAGGGGCGGCTATGGCTACACCTTC.

The table lists this clonotype with many counts. The CDR3 is CSARQTNEQYF. CDR3 bases: TGCAGTGCTAGACAGACTAACGAGCAGTACTTC. This chain connects TRBV20-1 to TRBJ2-7, with a tentative D call TRBD2 (5 bases). Trimming took 2 bases from V and 5 from J, leaving 7 bases between them. Germline V CDR1 and CDR2: DFQATT, SNEGSKA (reference sequence). The CDR3 is 11 amino acids.

There are a few counts of this clonotype. A much larger clone differs from this one at a single base, so this may be a read error. This chain connects TRBV12-3 or TRBV12-4 to TRBJ1-1, with D hard to call. The CDR3 length is 14 residues. V was trimmed by 2 bases and J by 5 bases, leaving 12 bases between them. CDR3 nucleotides: TGTGCCAGCAGTTTAAGGGCAGTGGCTACTGAAGCTTTCTTT. This sequence encodes CASSLRAVATEAFF.

This clonotype was counted many times. This chain uses TRBV4-2 with TRBJ1-1, with unresolved D. V lost 0 bases to trimming and J lost 1 base, with 15 bases between them. Per the germline V gene, CDR1 is LGHNA and CDR2 is YNFKEQ. CDR3 size: 17 residues. CDR3 sequence reads: CASSQDWAAPPNTEAFF. The CDR3 bases are TGTGCCAGCAGCCAAGATTGGGCGGCTCCACCGAACACTGAAGCTTTCTTT.

V and J are TRBV6-5 and TRBJ1-2; D may be TRBD1 (5 bases). Trimming removed 3 bases at V and 8 bases at J, with 13 bases between. The CDR3 is made up of 13 amino acids. Per the germline V gene, CDR1 is MNHEY and CDR2 is SVGAGI. The CDR3 loop reads CASSYPGDGGYTF. DNA for the CDR3: TGTGCCAGCAGTTATCCGGGGGACGGAGGCTACACCTTC.

The table lists this clonotype with many counts. The chain has TRBV2 and TRBJ2-7, with D perhaps TRBD1 (6 bases). The V and J ends lost 4 bases and 5 bases respectively, with 12 bases between them. CDR1 is SNHLY and CDR2 is FYNNEI in the germline V gene. This CDR3 has 13 amino acids. CDR3 region: CASSVTGMDEQYF. CDR3 nucleotides: TGTGCCAGCAGTGTAACAGGGATGGACGAGCAGTACTTC.

The chain has TRBV20-1 and TRBJ1-1; the D is unclear. The V and J ends lost 0 bases and 3 bases respectively, with 8 bases between them. CDR3 length: 13 residues. Germline V CDR1 and CDR2: DFQATT, SNEGSKA (reference sequence). Here the CDR3 reads CSARDRWDTEAFF. The CDR3 coding sequence is TGCAGTGCTAGAGATCGTTGGGACACTGAAGCTTTCTTT.

This clonotype appeared many times. The chain links TRBV28 to TRBJ2-2; no clear D. V was clipped by 8 bases and J by 7 bases, with 17 bases between them. The germline V gene has CDR1 MDHEN and CDR2 SYDVKM. The CDR3 loop spans 14 amino acids. The CDR3 DNA reads TGTGCCAGCGTCGCCCGGCCCCAAGGCGGGGAGCTGTTTTTT. It is translated as CASVARPQGGELFF. The variable domain in full, completed from reference TRBV28 and TRBJ2-2, reads DVKVTQSSRYLVKRTGEKVFLECVQDMDHENMFWYRQDPGLGLRLIYFSYDVKMKEKGDIPEGYSVSREKKERFSLILESASTNQTSMYLCASVARPQGGELFFGEGSRLTVL.

At least ten counts were recorded for this clonotype. The rearrangement links TRBV6-1 to TRBJ1-5, with a possible D match to TRBD1 (5 bases). The length of the CDR3 is 14 residues. Germline values: CDR1 MNHNS, CDR2 SASEGT. Trimming took 3 bases from V and 7 from J, leaving 13 bases between them. In nucleotides, the CDR3 is TGTGCCAGCAGTGAGGAACAGGCCGAACAGCCCCAGCATTTT. Amino acid sequence: CASSEEQAEQPQHF.

This clonotype was seen many times. The chain uses TRBV20-1 and TRBJ1-2, with a weak D call TRBD1 (6 bases). The CDR3 runs 12 residues. CDR1 is DFQATT, CDR2 SNEGSKA, per germline (reference sequence). V lost 0 bases, J lost 8 bases, and 10 bases lay in between. The CDR3 spells CSARDLGGGYTF. The CDR3 region has the DNA TGCAGTGCTAGAGATCTAGGGGGAGGCTACACCTTC.

The table lists this clonotype with many counts. The rearrangement uses TRBV20-1 and TRBJ2-7, with 7 bases aligning to TRBD1. Germline CDR1 reads DFQATT; CDR2 reads SNEGSKA (reference sequence). The CDR3 is made up of 13 amino acids. Trimming at V came to 2 bases and at J to 4 bases, leaving 5 bases not matched to a gene. The CDR3 DNA is TGCAGTGCTAGATCGGGACAGAATTACGAGCAGTACTTC. Amino acids: CSARSGQNYEQYF.

The DNA of the CDR3 is TGCAGCGTTGAATCCGGGGGTTCGGGGGGCTACACCTTC. As protein: CSVESGGSGGYTF. The chain combines TRBV29-1 with TRBJ1-2; the D gene is possibly TRBD1 (5 bases). CDR3 length: 13 residues. The V gene lost 2 bases and the J gene lost 8 bases, with 15 bases spanning the gap. Germline V gives CDR1 SQVTM, CDR2 ANQGSEA.